Listed below are T cell receptor beta chains from one sample, sequenced in a study of metastatic and nonmetastatic thyroid tumors. TCRdb re-called clones via MiXCR from the PCR reads. The profile covers 25,000 to 35,000 clones, with about 32% appearing a single time and approximately 30% taken by the ten largest. The sample taken for sequencing was blood. These receptors were taken from a female donor with papillary thyroid cancer or a benign thyroid nodule (not recorded which). Some clones in this sample may be carry-over from other donors' samples. The CDR3 runs from the conserved cysteine through the conserved F or W. A D gene is named only where the DNA matches it firmly. Clone size is stated in some rows and not others, as once, few, many or a class when expanded.

j_gene: TRBJ1-6; d_gene: .; v_gene: TRBV30; abundance: many; CDR3aa: CAWSVPEGLAYNSPLHF; CDR3nt: TGTGCCTGGAGTGTACCCGAGGGGTTGGCCTATAATTCACCCCTCCACTTT
j_gene: TRBJ1-2; d_gene: .; v_gene: TRBV28; abundance: few; CDR3aa: CASSLSRAYGYTF; CDR3nt: TGTGCCAGCAGTTTATCCAGGGCCTATGGCTACACCTTC
j_gene: TRBJ2-1; d_gene: TRBD2; v_gene: TRBV27; abundance: few; CDR3aa: CASSLSAGASYNEQFF; CDR3nt: TGTGCCAGCAGTTTATCGGCGGGAGCCTCCTACAATGAGCAGTTCTTC
j_gene: TRBJ2-7; d_gene: TRBD2; v_gene: TRBV20-1; abundance: .; CDR3aa: CSPKWLSGGSCEQYF; CDR3nt: TGCAGCCCTAAGTGGCTGTCCGGGGGGTCCTGCGAGCAGTACTTC
j_gene: TRBJ2-1; d_gene: .; v_gene: TRBV29-1; abundance: many; CDR3aa: CSGADNEQFF; CDR3nt: TGCAGCGGGGCAGACAATGAGCAGTTCTTC
j_gene: TRBJ1-5; d_gene: TRBD1; v_gene: TRBV24-1; abundance: many; CDR3aa: CATSDTTGGGNQPQHF; CDR3nt: TGTGCCACCAGTGACACGACAGGGGGAGGCAATCAGCCCCAGCATTTT
j_gene: TRBJ1-1; d_gene: .; v_gene: TRBV2; abundance: many; CDR3aa: CASSESRGRGEAFF; CDR3nt: TGTGCCAGCAGTGAGTCACGGGGGCGCGGTGAAGCTTTCTTT
j_gene: TRBJ2-7; d_gene: TRBD2; v_gene: TRBV19; abundance: many; CDR3aa: CASSHGTSGKWQYF; CDR3nt: TGTGCCAGTAGTCACGGGACTAGCGGGAAATGGCAGTACTTC
j_gene: TRBJ2-7; d_gene: .; v_gene: TRBV11-2; abundance: .; CDR3aa: CASNPGSAREQYF; CDR3nt: TGTGCCAGCAACCCAGGGAGTGCGAGGGAGCAGTACTTC
j_gene: TRBJ1-2; d_gene: .; v_gene: TRBV7-9; abundance: .; CDR3aa: CASSLEQRPIYGYTF; CDR3nt: TGTGCCAGCAGCTTAGAACAAAGGCCAATCTATGGCTACACCTTC
j_gene: TRBJ1-1; d_gene: .; v_gene: TRBV7-9; abundance: .; CDR3aa: CASNRGADTEAFF; CDR3nt: TGTGCCAGCAATCGCGGGGCGGACACTGAAGCTTTCTTT
j_gene: TRBJ1-6; d_gene: .; v_gene: TRBV29-1; abundance: many; CDR3aa: CSAITGSNSPLHF; CDR3nt: TGCAGCGCAATAACAGGGAGCAATTCACCCCTCCACTTT
j_gene: TRBJ1-3; d_gene: .; v_gene: TRBV11-2; abundance: .; CDR3aa: CASTVWLSGNTIYF; CDR3nt: TGTGCCAGCACTGTGTGGTTATCTGGAAACACCATATATTTT
j_gene: TRBJ1-4; d_gene: .; v_gene: TRBV2; abundance: many; CDR3aa: CASSEGAGVGEKLFF; CDR3nt: TGTGCCAGCAGTGAAGGGGCAGGGGTTGGGGAAAAACTGTTTTTT
j_gene: TRBJ2-7; d_gene: TRBD2; v_gene: TRBV11-3; abundance: .; CDR3aa: CASSLGAGSYEQYF; CDR3nt: TGTGCCAGCAGCTTAGGAGCGGGGAGCTACGAGCAGTACTTC
j_gene: TRBJ2-2; d_gene: .; v_gene: TRBV20-1; abundance: many; CDR3aa: CSAREGAGELFF; CDR3nt: TGCAGTGCTAGAGAGGGCGCCGGGGAGCTGTTTTTT
j_gene: TRBJ2-7; d_gene: .; v_gene: TRBV20-1; abundance: .; CDR3aa: CSAREVEGAYEQYF; CDR3nt: TGCAGTGCTAGAGAGGTGGAGGGGGCCTACGAGCAGTACTTC
j_gene: TRBJ2-3; d_gene: .; v_gene: TRBV30; abundance: .; CDR3aa: CASTGDYSTDTQYF; CDR3nt: TGTGCCTCTACAGGGGACTATAGCACAGATACGCAGTATTTT
j_gene: TRBJ2-2; d_gene: TRBD1; v_gene: TRBV30; abundance: many; CDR3aa: CAWDRGIGDGELFF; CDR3nt: TGTGCCTGGGACAGGGGAATAGGTGACGGGGAGCTGTTTTTT
j_gene: TRBJ2-3; d_gene: TRBD2; v_gene: TRBV7-3; abundance: many; CDR3aa: CASSLWREKGTQYF; CDR3nt: TGTGCCAGCAGCTTATGGCGGGAGAAGGGTACGCAGTATTTT
j_gene: TRBJ2-7; d_gene: .; v_gene: TRBV11-2; abundance: .; CDR3aa: CASTLSRRGRSSYEQYF; CDR3nt: TGTGCCAGCACCCTATCTAGGAGGGGGAGGAGCTCCTACGAGCAGTACTTC
j_gene: TRBJ1-2; d_gene: .; v_gene: TRBV9; abundance: .; CDR3aa: CASSPREGRGYGYTF; CDR3nt: TGTGCCAGCAGCCCGCGGGAGGGGAGGGGCTATGGCTACACCTTC
j_gene: TRBJ1-5; d_gene: TRBD1; v_gene: TRBV5-4; abundance: many; CDR3aa: CASSLGDRSGRYQPQHF; CDR3nt: TGTGCCAGCAGCTTGGGGGACAGGTCCGGACGGTATCAGCCCCAGCATTTT
j_gene: TRBJ2-7; d_gene: .; v_gene: TRBV13; abundance: .; CDR3aa: CASSLGQGPIF; CDR3nt: TGTGCCAGCAGCTTAGGACAAGGACCTATCTTC
j_gene: TRBJ1-1; d_gene: .; v_gene: TRBV6-1; abundance: many; CDR3aa: CASSPGPINTEAFF; CDR3nt: TGTGCCAGCAGTCCCGGACCGATCAACACTGAAGCTTTCTTT
j_gene: TRBJ2-5; d_gene: .; v_gene: TRBV4-2; abundance: many; CDR3aa: CASSQEPRETQYF; CDR3nt: TGTGCCAGCAGCCAAGAGCCCCGGGAGACCCAGTACTTC
j_gene: TRBJ2-1; d_gene: .; v_gene: TRBV20-1; abundance: .; CDR3aa: CSARDTVLCSYNEQFF; CDR3nt: TGCAGTGCTAGAGATACGGTACTGTGCTCCTACAATGAGCAGTTCTTC
j_gene: TRBJ2-4; d_gene: .; v_gene: TRBV2; abundance: many; CDR3aa: CAIQVLNIQYF; CDR3nt: TGTGCCATTCAGGTGTTGAACATTCAGTACTTC
j_gene: TRBJ2-7; d_gene: .; v_gene: TRBV9; abundance: many; CDR3aa: CASSVGGRGLNYEQYF; CDR3nt: TGTGCCAGCAGCGTAGGCGGTCGCGGACTCAACTACGAGCAGTACTTC
j_gene: TRBJ2-2; d_gene: TRBD1; v_gene: TRBV28; abundance: .; CDR3aa: CASILYRGLNTGELFF; CDR3nt: TGTGCCAGCATCCTTTACAGGGGGCTAAACACCGGGGAGCTGTTTTTT
j_gene: TRBJ2-7; d_gene: TRBD2; v_gene: TRBV14; abundance: many; CDR3aa: CASSQDGRDEQYF; CDR3nt: TGTGCCAGCAGCCAAGATGGGAGGGACGAGCAGTACTTC
j_gene: TRBJ2-5; d_gene: .; v_gene: TRBV6-1; abundance: few; CDR3aa: CASSRGTDQETKYF; CDR3nt: TGTGCCAGCAGCCGCGGGACAGACCAAGAGACAAAGTACTTC
j_gene: TRBJ2-7; d_gene: .; v_gene: TRBV4-1; abundance: .; CDR3aa: CASSQERYNSCYEQYF; CDR3nt: TGCGCCAGCAGCCAAGAGCGGTACAACAGCTGCTACGAGCAGTACTTC
j_gene: TRBJ1-2; d_gene: .; v_gene: TRBV6-1; abundance: few; CDR3aa: CASSTRPVRANYGYTF; CDR3nt: TGTGCCAGCAGCACAAGGCCCGTACGGGCTAACTATGGCTACACCTTC
j_gene: TRBJ2-5; d_gene: .; v_gene: TRBV5-8; abundance: many; CDR3aa: CASSSGGQYQETQYF; CDR3nt: TGTGCCAGCAGCTCGGGTGGCCAGTACCAAGAGACCCAGTACTTC
j_gene: TRBJ2-1; d_gene: .; v_gene: TRBV19; abundance: many; CDR3aa: CASSQSKQSYNEQFF; CDR3nt: TGTGCCAGTAGTCAGAGTAAACAGTCCTACAATGAGCAGTTCTTC
j_gene: TRBJ2-5; d_gene: TRBD2; v_gene: TRBV6-2/TRBV6-3; abundance: many; CDR3aa: CASSARYSGNGETQYF; CDR3nt: TGTGCCAGCAGTGCGCGGTATAGCGGGAATGGGGAGACCCAGTACTTC
j_gene: TRBJ2-3; d_gene: .; v_gene: TRBV6-1; abundance: many; CDR3aa: CASSETGTTDTQYF; CDR3nt: TGTGCCAGCAGCGAGACCGGGACAACAGATACGCAGTATTTT
j_gene: TRBJ2-7; d_gene: TRBD2; v_gene: TRBV28; abundance: .; CDR3aa: CASSQTSPREQYF; CDR3nt: TGTGCCAGCAGTCAGACTAGCCCTCGCGAGCAGTACTTC
j_gene: TRBJ2-1; d_gene: .; v_gene: TRBV25-1; abundance: many; CDR3aa: CASRPPAGLRYNEQFF; CDR3nt: TGTGCCAGCAGACCCCCCGCGGGCCTAAGATACAATGAGCAGTTCTTC